What follows are 13 T cell receptor beta chains derived from one specimen sequenced in a study of blood T cells in healthy people across ages (dated by TCRdb to the mid-2010s). The library was made by 5' RACE. Sequencing relied on an Illumina HiSeq 2500. A second PCR of roughly 7 to 11 cycles was run with a J-beta primer mix and a sample-barcoded 5' primer. The public reads were reprocessed in TCRdb via fastp at Q25 and MiXCR, keeping in-frame beta chains. Rows matching on CDR3 protein sequence are summarized as one entry with the most common DNA and genes. This sample gives 1.5 million to 2 million distinct CDR3 sequences in total; roughly 28% of them show up just once. The ten largest clones take up more than 6% of the sample. Sequencing was performed on blood. The receptors come from a woman in her 30s in good health.

This clonotype has at least ten counts. The J gene is TRBJ2-5, the V gene TRBV29-1; TRBD2 agrees at 7 bases. CDR1 and CDR2 from the germline V gene are SQVTM and ANQGSEA. The CDR3 runs to 11 residues. This CDR3 is CSAGVQETQYF. The DNA for the CDR3 is TGCAGTGCGGGGGTCCAAGAGACCCAGTACTTC.

The CDR3 protein is CASSEPARTQYF. The CDR3 DNA reads TGTGCCAGCAGTGAGCCCGCAAGGACGCAGTATTTT. This sequence joins TRBV27 and TRBJ2-3, with D hard to call. V dropped 5 bases and J dropped 9 bases, with 12 bases sitting between them. From germline, CDR1 is MNHEY and CDR2 SMNVEV (reference sequence). This CDR3 contains 12 residues.

The rearrangement joins TRBV11-2 to TRBJ2-5, with unresolved D. The germline CDR1 and CDR2 sequences are SGHAT and FQNNGV. This CDR3 is 14 amino acids long. Trimming pared 5 bases from V and 11 bases from J, leaving 21 bases between. The CDR3 loop reads CASSGNRLGNEQYF. The CDR3 DNA is TGTGCCAGCAGCGGGAATAGATTAGGCAATGAGCAGTACTTC.

V usage is TRBV20-1 and J usage is TRBJ2-1; 8 bases map to TRBD1. Germline CDR1 DFQATT, CDR2 SNEGSKA (reference sequence). Trimming cost V 6 bases and J 7 bases; bases outside gene matches: 8. CDR3 length equals 13 residues. CDR3 nucleotides: TGCAGTGCATTGGGCAGGGGGCGGAATGAGCAGTTCTTC. Encoded protein: CSALGRGRNEQFF.

This clonotype was observed a handful of times. The V gene is TRBV27, the J gene TRBJ2-3; D is unclear. Germline CDR1 MNHEY, CDR2 SMNVEV (reference sequence). The CDR3 sequence is 15 residues long. Trimming removed 7 bases at V and 2 bases at J, with 16 bases between. The CDR3 coding sequence is TGTGCCAGCATCAGGAGCAGTGGCCCCACAGATACGCAGTATTTT. As protein: CASIRSSGPTDTQYF.

V usage is TRBV18 and J usage is TRBJ2-5, with no clear D. CDR3 size: 14 residues. Trimming left V 0 bases short and J 2 bases short, with 7 bases between. The germline V gene encodes CDR1 KGHSH and CDR2 LQKENI. CDR3 nucleotide sequence: TGTGCCAGCTCACCACCGGGTAGTCAAGAGACCCAGTACTTC. Translation: CASSPPGSQETQYF.

This clonotype was observed a handful of times. This rearrangement joins TRBV4-1 to TRBJ1-1, with no clear D. The CDR3 is 15 residues long. V lost 0 bases and J lost 9, with 17 bases in between. Germline V gene data show CDR1 as MGHRA and CDR2 as YSYEKL. The CDR3 region is CASSQDFANRRQAFF. DNA for the CDR3: TGCGCCAGCAGCCAAGATTTCGCGAACCGTCGACAAGCTTTCTTT.

This rearrangement joins TRBV11-2 to TRBJ2-3; 12 bases are shared with TRBD2. The trim removed 2 bases at V and 0 bases at J, leaving 6 bases unmatched. In germline, CDR1 is SGHAT, CDR2 FQNNGV. This CDR3 is 18 amino acids long. CDR3 sequence: CASSLPPSGGVSTDTQYF. The CDR3 coding sequence is TGTGCCAGCAGCTTACCCCCTAGCGGGGGGGTTAGCACAGATACGCAGTATTTT.

This clonotype has ten or more counts. The chain links TRBV29-1 to TRBJ2-5, with a possible D match to TRBD1 (5 bases). Between the trimmed V and J ends, which lost 7 bases and 4 bases, there was a span of 19 bases. This CDR3 has 14 residues. Per the germline V gene, CDR1 is SQVTM and CDR2 is ANQGSEA. CDR3 region: CSAVLGGAGETQYF. Written as DNA, the CDR3 is TGCAGCGCCGTGCTTGGTGGGGCCGGAGAGACCCAGTACTTC.

This clonotype was observed a single time. This chain links TRBV7-9 with TRBJ1-4; no reliable D call. CDR3 length equals 16 residues. V was trimmed by 7 bases and J by 8 bases, leaving 23 bases between them. The germline V gene has CDR1 SEHNR and CDR2 FQNEAQ (reference sequence). The CDR3 DNA follows: TGTGCCAGCACCCGAGGAAGTGGATCGACCGGAGAAAAACTGTTTTTT. Translating gives CASTRGSGSTGEKLFF.

For the CDR3, the DNA is TGTGCCAGCATTAAAGACAGGGTCCAAAACATTCAGTACTTC. It specifies CASIKDRVQNIQYF. V usage is TRBV2 and J usage is TRBJ2-4, with 7 bases aligning to TRBD1. After removal of 7 bases from V and 5 bases from J, the junction contained 8 bases not matched to a gene. Germline lookup yields CDR1 SNHLY and CDR2 FYNNEI. CDR3 length: 14 residues.

This chain uses TRBV6-5 with TRBJ2-1; a weak D match, TRBD2 (5 bases). Between the trimmed V and J ends, which lost 0 bases and 5 bases, there was a span of 14 bases. The CDR3 is made up of 16 amino acids. From germline, CDR1 is MNHEY and CDR2 SVGAGI. CDR3 amino acids: CASSYSSSSYNNEQFF. CDR3 nucleotides: TGTGCCAGCAGTTACTCATCTAGCAGCTATAACAATGAGCAGTTCTTC.

This sequence joins TRBV20-1 and TRBJ1-1, with D possibly being TRBD1 (6 bases). Trimming cost V 7 bases and J 1 base, with 16 bases left between them. The germline V gene has CDR1 DFQATT and CDR2 SNEGSKA (reference sequence). This CDR3 region has 14 residues. CDR3: CSGLGGRGNTEAFF. The CDR3 bases are TGCAGTGGCCTTGGGGGCCGCGGGAACACTGAAGCTTTCTTT.